Described below is a single T cell receptor (beta chain) sequence and its context. Its antigen is still unknown. TCRdb's table, derived via immunoSEQ multiplex PCR, lists solely in-frame clones and lacks some. The repertoire holds roughly 40,000 clones, 75% to 90% seen once, with around 10% in the top ten. The data were obtained in a study of OX40 agonist ivuxolimab in advanced cancers. Background on the study: Three dose-escalation patients had partial responses: one with hepatocellular carcinoma and two with cutaneous melanoma.

General observations from the study: Expanded peripheral T-cell antigen specificity went undetermined. With doses of 0.1 to 3.0 mg/kg, CD4+ and CD8+ blood T cells had undergone clonal expansion by week 6.

If patients had autoimmune disease history or systemic immunosuppression, they were excluded. The sequence came from an adult with an advanced solid tumor such as melanoma, head and neck, liver or kidney cancer. The material was CD4+ or CD8+ T cells sorted from blood, obtained in a trial of the OX40 agonist ivuxolimab.

The CDR3 nucleotides are TGTGCCAGGGGACGAGACGGCGAGCAGTACTTC. Translating it yields CARGRDGEQYF. The rearrangement uses TRBV19 and TRBJ2-7; TRBD1 or TRBD2 may be the D gene (5 bases each). CDR3 length: 11 amino acids. The germline V and J ends were trimmed by 9 bases and 6 bases, with 12 bases remaining between them. From germline, CDR1 is LNHDA and CDR2 SQIVND (reference sequence). Drawing the rest from reference TRBV19 and TRBJ2-7, the complete variable domain is DGGITQSPKYLFRKEGQNVTLSCEQNLNHDAMYWYRQDPGQGLRLIYYSQIVNDFQKGDIAEGYSVSREKKESFPLTVTSAQKNPTAFYLCARGRDGEQYFGPGTRLTVT.